A selection of T cell receptor beta chains follows, all from one sample in a study of T cell responses to AZD1222 COVID-19 vaccine. Clones were sequenced by immunoSEQ multiplex PCR, and TCRdb holds only the in-frame ones, with some missing. Here the sample spans about 160,000 clones, 90% being singletons. This specimen consisted of peripheral blood, obtained on day 0 of AZD1222 vaccination. Receptors originate from an adult in good health. Both conserved end residues are part of each CDR3. Each record gives: CDR3 DNA, CDR3 protein, V gene, J gene, D gene. A D gene is named only where the DNA matches it firmly.

TGCGCCAGCAGCCAAGAGGGGCAGGGGGCCGGGGAGACCCAGTACTTC	CASSQEGQGAGETQYF	TRBV4-3	TRBJ2-5	TRBD1
TGTGCCAGCAGTTCCCGACGGGGAAGATTTAACTATGGCTACACCTTC	CASSSRRGRFNYGYTF	TRBV28	TRBJ1-2	.
TGTGCCAGCAGTGAGATGGGCGGTGACACAGATACGCAGTATTTT	CASSEMGGDTDTQYF	TRBV6-1	TRBJ2-3	.
TGTGCCAGCAGTGGAGGACAGACGAAGATAAACTATGGCTACACCTTC	CASSGGQTKINYGYTF	TRBV6-1	TRBJ1-2	.
TGTGCCAGCAGCGTTCCCTACGAGCAGTACTTC	CASSVPYEQYF	TRBV21-1	TRBJ2-7	.
TGTGCCAGCAGTGGGCAGGGGCGGCGAGAGACCCAGTACTTC	CASSGQGRRETQYF	TRBV27	TRBJ2-5	.
TGTGCCAGCAACAGACAGGGCCCCTACGAGCAGTACTTC	CASNRQGPYEQYF	TRBV11-2	TRBJ2-7	TRBD1
TGTGCCAGCAGTTCAGGGGTAGGGGACACTGAAGCTTTCTTT	CASSSGVGDTEAFF	TRBV6-2/TRBV6-3	TRBJ1-1	.
TGTGCCAGCAGTTACGGACAGTCGAACACTGAAGCTTTCTTT	CASSYGQSNTEAFF	TRBV6-5	TRBJ1-1	.
TGCGCCAGCAGCCAAGATACCGAGGGCCTACGAGAGCAGTACTTC	CASSQDTEGLREQYF	TRBV4-1	TRBJ2-7	.
TGTGCCAGCTCAAGGAGTCTCTACAATGAGCAGTTCTTC	CASSRSLYNEQFF	TRBV18	TRBJ2-1	.
TGCGCCAGCAGCTTGGAGAGCGTTCCCTATGGCTACACCTTC	CASSLESVPYGYTF	TRBV5-1	TRBJ1-2	.
TGTGCCAGCAGTGATTTTTTAAACACTGAAGCTTTCTTT	CASSDFLNTEAFF	TRBV6-1	TRBJ1-1	.
TGTGCCAGCAGTCGTATAGTTGGACCTCAGGAGACCCAGTACTTC	CASSRIVGPQETQYF	TRBV7-3	TRBJ2-5	.
TGTGCCAGCATATATGGGGGGAGGTACTCACCCCTCCACTTT	CASIYGGRYSPLHF	TRBV2	TRBJ1-6	.
TGTGCCAGCACACCGGGACCCTCCTTAATCTATGGCTACACCTTC	CASTPGPSLIYGYTF	TRBV6-6	TRBJ1-2	.
TGTGCCAGCAGCCTCGACTGGGGCACAGATACGCAGTATTTT	CASSLDWGTDTQYF	TRBV7-2	TRBJ2-3	.
TGCACCAGCAGCCAAGACCCCCTAGCGGGGGGCCGGAGCTCCTACGAGCAGTACTTC	CTSSQDPLAGGRSSYEQYF	TRBV1	TRBJ2-7	.